This T cell receptor beta chain was identified in a study of technical replicates of blood from a handful of donors. Germline CDR1 reads LGHNA; CDR2 reads YSLEER. The CDR3 spans 15 residues. Trimming left V 0 bases short and J 4 bases short, with 10 bases between. Only in-frame clones appear in the TCRdb table, and some are missing; sequencing was by immunoSEQ multiplex PCR. The sample has 65,000 to 80,000 clones; roughly 97% are singletons. The receptor was isolated from a human donor in good health. Sequences were obtained from T cells isolated from PBMCs. The chain employs TRBV4-3 and TRBJ1-5; D not certain. As DNA, the CDR3 is TGCGCCAGCAGCCAAGAGAAGTCGGGGAATCAGCCCCAGCATTTT. Residues: CASSQEKSGNQPQHF.